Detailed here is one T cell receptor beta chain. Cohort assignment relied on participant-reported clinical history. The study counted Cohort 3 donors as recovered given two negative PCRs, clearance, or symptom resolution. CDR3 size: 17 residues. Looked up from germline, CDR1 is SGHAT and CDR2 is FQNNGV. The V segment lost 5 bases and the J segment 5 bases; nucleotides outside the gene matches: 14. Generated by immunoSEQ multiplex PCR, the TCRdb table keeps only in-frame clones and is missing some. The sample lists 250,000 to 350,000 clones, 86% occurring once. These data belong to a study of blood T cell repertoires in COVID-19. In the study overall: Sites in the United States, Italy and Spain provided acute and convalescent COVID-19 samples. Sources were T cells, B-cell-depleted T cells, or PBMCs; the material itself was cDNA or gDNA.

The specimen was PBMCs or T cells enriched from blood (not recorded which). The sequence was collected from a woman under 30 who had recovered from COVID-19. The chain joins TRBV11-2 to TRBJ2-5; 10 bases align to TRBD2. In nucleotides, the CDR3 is TGTGCCAGCAGCCCCGGGTGGCGAGCGGGAGGGGGGGAGACCCAGTACTTC. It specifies CASSPGWRAGGGETQYF.